This T cell receptor beta chain is drawn from a study of blood T cells in healthy people across ages. As to this clonotype: A much larger clone lies one base from this, so it may be a read error.

PCR was performed a second time for roughly 7 to 11 cycles using a sample-barcoded 5' primer and a J-beta primer mix. TCRdb independently ran MiXCR on the 5' RACE reads; one entry per CDR3 protein. This sample has 1.5 million or so distinct CDR3 sequences; 35% to 45% occur once, and the top ten carry around 4%. Germline lookup yields CDR1 SQVTM and CDR2 ANQGSEA. The CDR3 spans 12 residues. The TCR was taken from a woman under 30 in good health. This chain links TRBV29-1 with TRBJ2-7, with 7 positions matching TRBD2. What was sequenced was blood. The CDR3 reads CGVWEGSYEQYF. The CDR3 DNA sequence: TGCGGCGTCTGGGAGGGGTCCTACGAGCAGTACTTC.